This TCR beta chain is drawn from a study of vaccination and CD4 T cells after COVID-19. Study in general: Vaccinees got either two BNT162b2 doses or two mRNA-1273 doses. Control cultures were given a CEFX pool, an HIV-1 Nef pool, or no peptide.

The germline CDR1 and CDR2 sequences are SGHNT and YYREEE (reference sequence). The CDR3 contains 17 residues. J lost 2 bases, V lost 0 bases, and 2 bases had no gene match. With respect to this clonotype: Antigen specificity is unknown.

Cultured CD4+ T cell DNA was sequenced using the Oncomine TCR Beta short-read assay. TCRdb called the PCR reads again in MiXCR, with one record for every CDR3 protein. The sample has roughly 9,300 distinct CDR3 sequences; 45% to 60% are singletons. Treatment denoted: approximately nine-day PBMC culture with coronavirus spike peptide pools or control peptides (ViraFEST assay). The sequence came from a human donor who had recovered from COVID-19. Sequenced: CD4+ T cells from blood, cultured in vitro. J is TRBJ2-2 and V is TRBV5-4, with TRBD2 matching 12 bases. Here the CDR3 DNA reads TGTGCCAGCAGCTTGGGACTAGCGGGAGTTAACACCGGGGAGCTGTTTTTT. Its translation: CASSLGLAGVNTGELFF.